This T cell receptor beta chain was obtained from a study of T cells in localized non-small cell lung cancer. There are 14 residues in the CDR3. CDR1 is MNHEY and CDR2 is SMNVEV in the germline V gene (reference sequence). Trimming removed 7 bases from V and 6 bases from J, with 17 bases in between. Study-level findings and limits: Researchers found a median roughly 56 of the top 100 tumor clones in adjacent lung. Peak T cell clonality was found in uninvolved adjacent lung, exceeding tumor.

The data were produced by immunoSEQ multiplex PCR, yet TCRdb's version contains in-frame clones alone and is incomplete. The sample carries roughly 34,000 clones, 86% recorded once. As to this clone: The target antigen is unknown.

The TCR was taken from a male donor aged 60 or older with stage III lung adenocarcinoma. The chain recombines TRBV27 with TRBJ2-3; D is possibly TRBD2 (6 bases). Sequences were derived from peripheral blood, sampled before any cancer treatment. The DNA of the CDR3 is TGTGCCAGCATGTCCCAGGGAGGATTGGATACGCAGTATTTT. Amino acid sequence: CASMSQGGLDTQYF.